Presented here are 9 T cell receptor beta chains from one specimen sequenced in a study of tumor-infiltrating lymphocytes in primary liver carcinoma. RNA and DNA were co-extracted from about 20-30 mg of unsorted bulk tissue. Total RNA (approximately 450 ng) served as template for TCR beta cDNA synthesis primed by a constant-region primer. Libraries of TCR beta came from three nested multiplex PCR rounds with slightly modified ARM-PCR. Amplification in the first two PCR rounds was performed using TRBV1-TRBV30 forward primers and a C-beta reverse primer for 10 cycles each. TCRdb independently ran MiXCR on the multiplex PCR reads; one entry per CDR3 protein. The sample holds around 22,000 distinct CDR3 sequences; around 81% are singletons and the top ten take 35%. Sequencing was done on a sample of liver tumor tissue from sampling region 2. Subset noted: tumor region T2, inferior pole. Receptors originate from a woman in her twenties or thirties with primary liver carcinoma and hepatitis B virus infection.

About this clonotype: The junction differs from germline at one of its ends, possibly a read error. The chain uses TRBV30 and TRBJ2-3; D may match TRBD1 or TRBD2 (5 bases each). The CDR3 loop spans 14 amino acids. Looked up from germline, CDR1 is GTSNPN and CDR2 is SVGIG (reference sequence). This chain's CDR3 is CTWSVVGAEDMKYF. As DNA, the CDR3 is TGTACCTGGAGTGTGGTCGGGGCGGAAGATATGAAGTATTTT.

Notes on this clonotype: One junction end disagrees with the germline gene, perhaps due to a read error. The genes are TRBV11-2 and TRBJ2-2; 7 bases map to TRBD2. Germline V gene lookup returns CDR1 SGHAT and CDR2 FQNNGV. CDR3 length: 18 residues. CDR3 DNA: TGTGCCATCAGCTCACCCCGAGCGGGATGCCTGAACACCGGGGAGCTGTTTTTT. Its translation is CAISSPRAGCLNTGELFF.

V gene TRBV2 combines with J gene TRBJ1-1; D call uncertain. Germline V gene sequence: CDR1 SNHLY, CDR2 FYNNEI. This CDR3 is built from 14 residues. CDR3 DNA sequence: TGTGCTAACAGTGAAGGCCAATTGAACACTGAAGCTTTCTTT. It encodes CANSEGQLNTEAFF.

Notes on this clonotype: One junction end disagrees with the germline gene, perhaps due to a read error. This chain joins TRBV11-2 and TRBJ2-6; maybe TRBD2 (7 bases). This CDR3 region has 16 residues. CDR1 SGHAT and CDR2 FQNNGV come from the germline V gene. CDR3: CASSPVRGAGSNVLIF. In DNA form, the CDR3 reads TGTGCCAGCAGCCCCGTCCGGGGGGCTGGGTCCAACGTCCTGATTTTC. The variable domain in full, with the rest retrieved from reference TRBV11-2 and TRBJ2-6, is EAGVAQSPRYKIIEKRQSVAFWCNPISGHATLYWYQQILGQGPKLLIQFQNNGVVDDSQLPKDRFSAERLKGVDSTLKIQPAKLEDSAVYLCASSPVRGAGSNVLIFGAGSRLTVL.

On this clonotype: Compared with germline, one end of the junction differs, possibly owing to a read error. The chain joins TRBV6-5 to TRBJ2-2; weak D call: TRBD2 (5 bases). The CDR3 covers 12 residues. Germline CDR1 reads MNHEY; CDR2 reads SVGAGI. CDR3 nucleotides: TGTGCAAGCAGTTACTTTGCCGGGGAGTTGTTATTT. Its translation is CASSYFAGELLF.

Of note for this clonotype: Compared with germline, one end of the junction differs, possibly owing to a read error. V gene TRBV4-3 combines with J gene TRBJ2-7, with 7 nucleotides matching TRBD2. This CDR3 has 18 residues. Germline CDR1 and CDR2: LGHNA and YSLEER. This CDR3 is CASSLAVTGGHINYERYF. The CDR3 DNA follows: TGCGCCAGCAGCCTAGCTGTGACGGGGGGTCACATTAACTACGAGCGGTACTTC.

The rearrangement joins TRBV12-3 or TRBV12-4 to TRBJ1-6; TRBD1 might be the D (5 bases). Deletions cut 6 bases from V and 16 bases from J, with 19 bases between. This CDR3 has 13 residues. Written as DNA, the CDR3 is TGTGCCAGCAGCCGACAGTCGCATTCACTTCTCCACTTT. Its translation: CASSRQSHSLLHF.

The chain joins TRBV6-5 to TRBJ1-2; TRBD1 matches 7 bases. The CDR3 spans 16 residues. Germline V CDR1 and CDR2: MNHEY, SVGAGI. Written as DNA, the CDR3 is TGTAGCAGCAGGGGGGCGGACGGGGGTCCTAACTATGGCTACACCTTC. Translating gives CSSRGADGGPNYGYTF.

About this clonotype: One junction end does not reproduce the germline sequence, and a read error may be involved. The chain recombines TRBV6-5 with TRBJ2-2; 7 nucleotides line up with TRBD1. CDR3 length: 15 residues. Germline CDR1 reads MNHEY; CDR2 reads SVGAGI. The CDR3 bases are TGTGCCTGCAGTCCGCAGACAGGGTTCACCGAGGAGCTGTTTTTT. This sequence encodes CACSPQTGFTEELFF.